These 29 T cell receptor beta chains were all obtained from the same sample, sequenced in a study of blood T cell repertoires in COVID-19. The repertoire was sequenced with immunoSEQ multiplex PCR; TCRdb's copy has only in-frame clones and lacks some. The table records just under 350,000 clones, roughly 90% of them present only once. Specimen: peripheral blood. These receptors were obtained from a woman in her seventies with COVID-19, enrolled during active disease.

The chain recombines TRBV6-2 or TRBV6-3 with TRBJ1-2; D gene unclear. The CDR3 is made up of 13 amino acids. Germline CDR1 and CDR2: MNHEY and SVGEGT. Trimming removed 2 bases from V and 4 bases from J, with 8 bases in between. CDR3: CASSYPLFYGYTF. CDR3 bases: TGTGCCAGCAGTTACCCCCTCTTCTATGGCTACACCTTC.

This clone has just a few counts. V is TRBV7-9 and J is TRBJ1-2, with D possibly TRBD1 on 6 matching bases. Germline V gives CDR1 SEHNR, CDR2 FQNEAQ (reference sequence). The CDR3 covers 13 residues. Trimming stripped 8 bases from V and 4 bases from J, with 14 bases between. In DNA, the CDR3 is TGTGCCAGCGGCGGGGGGCAGGTCTATGGCTACACCTTC. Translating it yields CASGGGQVYGYTF.

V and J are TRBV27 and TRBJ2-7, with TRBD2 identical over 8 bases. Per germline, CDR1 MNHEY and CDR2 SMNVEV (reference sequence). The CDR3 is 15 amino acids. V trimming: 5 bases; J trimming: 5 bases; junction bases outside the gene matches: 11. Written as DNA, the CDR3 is TGTGCCAGCAGTGGCCGCCAGCGGGGGAACGACGAGCAGTACTTC. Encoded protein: CASSGRQRGNDEQYF.

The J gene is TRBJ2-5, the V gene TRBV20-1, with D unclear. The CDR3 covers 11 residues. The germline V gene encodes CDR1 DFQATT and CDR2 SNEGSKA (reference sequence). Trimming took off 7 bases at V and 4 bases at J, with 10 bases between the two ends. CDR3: CSEWAPETQYF. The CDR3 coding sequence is TGCAGTGAGTGGGCCCCAGAGACCCAGTACTTC.

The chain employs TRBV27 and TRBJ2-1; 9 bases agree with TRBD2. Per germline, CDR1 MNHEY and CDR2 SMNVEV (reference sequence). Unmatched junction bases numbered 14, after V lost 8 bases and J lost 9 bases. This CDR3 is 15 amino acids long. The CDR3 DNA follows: TGTGCCAGCTCCCCCGGCGCGGGGGGGCGTTCTGAGCAGTTCTTC. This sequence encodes CASSPGAGGRSEQFF.

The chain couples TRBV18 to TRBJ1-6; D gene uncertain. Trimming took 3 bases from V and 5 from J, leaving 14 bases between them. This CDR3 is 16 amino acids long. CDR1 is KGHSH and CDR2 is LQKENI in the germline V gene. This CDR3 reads CASSPSIGSNNSPLHF. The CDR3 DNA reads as TGTGCCAGCTCACCCTCGATCGGGTCTAATAATTCACCCCTCCACTTT. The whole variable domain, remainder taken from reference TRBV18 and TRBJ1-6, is NAGVMQNPRHLVRRRGQEARLRCSPMKGHSHVYWYRQLPEEGLKFMVYLQKENIIDESGMPKERFSAEFPKEGPSILRIQQVVRGDSAAYFCASSPSIGSNNSPLHFGNGTRLTVT.

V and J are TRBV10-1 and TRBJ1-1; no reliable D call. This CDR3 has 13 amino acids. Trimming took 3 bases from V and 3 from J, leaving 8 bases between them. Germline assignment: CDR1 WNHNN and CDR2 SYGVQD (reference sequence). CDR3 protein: CASSEKEYTEAFF. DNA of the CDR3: TGCGCCAGCAGTGAAAAGGAGTACACTGAAGCTTTCTTT.

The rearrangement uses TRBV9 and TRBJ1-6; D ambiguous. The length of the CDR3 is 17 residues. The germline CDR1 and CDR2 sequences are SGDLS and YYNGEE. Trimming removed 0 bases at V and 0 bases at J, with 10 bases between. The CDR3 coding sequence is TGTGCCAGCAGCGTAGGAGAATTGAGCTCCTATAATTCACCCCTCCACTTT. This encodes CASSVGELSSYNSPLHF.

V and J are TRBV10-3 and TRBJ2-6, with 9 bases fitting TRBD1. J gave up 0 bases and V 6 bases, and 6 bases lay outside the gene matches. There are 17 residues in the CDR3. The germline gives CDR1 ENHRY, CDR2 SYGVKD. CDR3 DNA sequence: TGTGCCATCAGCTCCCGGGACAGGGCCTCTGGGGCCAACGTCCTGACTTTC. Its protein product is CAISSRDRASGANVLTF.

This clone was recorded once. Here the CDR3 DNA reads TGTGCCACCAGTGGACCCGGATCACAGGGGTCTTCCACAGATACGCAGTATTTT. Its translation is CATSGPGSQGSSTDTQYF. The chain has TRBV24-1 and TRBJ2-3; 7 bases are a match to TRBD1. V gave up 5 bases and J gave up 2 bases; unmatched junction bases: 15. CDR1 is KGHDR, CDR2 SFDVKD, per germline. CDR3 size: 18 residues.

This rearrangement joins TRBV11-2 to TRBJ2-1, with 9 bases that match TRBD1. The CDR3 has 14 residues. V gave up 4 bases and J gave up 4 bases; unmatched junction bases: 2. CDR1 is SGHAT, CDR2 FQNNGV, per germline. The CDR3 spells CASSWGQGYNEQFF. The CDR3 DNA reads TGTGCCAGCAGCTGGGGACAGGGTTACAATGAGCAGTTCTTC.

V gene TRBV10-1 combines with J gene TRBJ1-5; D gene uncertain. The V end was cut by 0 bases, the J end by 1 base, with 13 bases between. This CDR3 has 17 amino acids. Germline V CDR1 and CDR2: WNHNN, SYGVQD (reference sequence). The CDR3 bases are TGCGCCAGCAGTGAGTCCGAAAACGAGAACAGCAATCAGCCCCAGCATTTT. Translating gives CASSESENENSNQPQHF.

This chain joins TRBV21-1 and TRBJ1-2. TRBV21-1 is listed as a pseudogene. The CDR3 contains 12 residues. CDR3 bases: TGTGCCACCGGGTTCGAAGCCTATGGCTACACCTTC. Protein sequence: CATGFEAYGYTF.

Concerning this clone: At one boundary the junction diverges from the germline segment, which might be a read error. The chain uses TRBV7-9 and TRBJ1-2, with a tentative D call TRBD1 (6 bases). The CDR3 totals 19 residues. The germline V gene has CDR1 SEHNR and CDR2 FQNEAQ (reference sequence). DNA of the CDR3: TGTGCCAGCAGCTTAGCCTGGGTAAGGGGGAGGGTCCAGTTCTATCGCTACACCTTC. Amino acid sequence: CASSLAWVRGRVQFYRYTF.

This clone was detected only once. The CDR3 DNA follows: TGTGCCAGCAGTTTAGGGGGGGCGACTAATTCACCCCTCCACTTT. Its translation is CASSLGGATNSPLHF. V gene TRBV27 combines with J gene TRBJ1-6, with a possible D match to TRBD1 (6 bases). The germline gives CDR1 MNHEY, CDR2 SMNVEV (reference sequence). The CDR3 sequence is 15 residues long. Trimming removed 2 bases at V and 6 bases at J, with 11 bases between.

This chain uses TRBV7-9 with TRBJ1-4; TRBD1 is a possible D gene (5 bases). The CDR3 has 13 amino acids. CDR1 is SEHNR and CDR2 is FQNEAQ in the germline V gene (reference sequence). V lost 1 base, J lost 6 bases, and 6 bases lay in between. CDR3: CASSLEGDEKLFF. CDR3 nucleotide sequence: TGTGCCAGCAGCTTAGAAGGGGATGAAAAACTGTTTTTT.

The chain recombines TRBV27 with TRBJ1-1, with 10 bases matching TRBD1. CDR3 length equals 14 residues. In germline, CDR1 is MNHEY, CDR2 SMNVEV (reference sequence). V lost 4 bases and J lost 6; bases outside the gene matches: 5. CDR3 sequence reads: CASSYDRGHAEAFF. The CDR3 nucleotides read TGTGCCAGCAGTTACGACAGGGGGCACGCTGAAGCTTTCTTT.

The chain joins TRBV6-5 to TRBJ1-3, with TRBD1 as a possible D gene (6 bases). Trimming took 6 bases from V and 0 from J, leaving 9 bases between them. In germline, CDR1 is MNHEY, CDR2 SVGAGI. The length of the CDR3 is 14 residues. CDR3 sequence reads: CASRGHFSGNTIYF. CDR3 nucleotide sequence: TGTGCCAGCAGGGGACACTTCTCTGGAAACACCATATATTTT.

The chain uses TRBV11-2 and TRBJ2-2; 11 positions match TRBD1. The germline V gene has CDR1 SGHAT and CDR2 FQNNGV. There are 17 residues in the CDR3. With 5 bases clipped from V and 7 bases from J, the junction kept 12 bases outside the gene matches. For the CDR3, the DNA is TGTGCCAGCAGCCCTTTAGGACAGGGGGCGCTGAGCGGGGAGCTGTTTTTT. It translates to CASSPLGQGALSGELFF.

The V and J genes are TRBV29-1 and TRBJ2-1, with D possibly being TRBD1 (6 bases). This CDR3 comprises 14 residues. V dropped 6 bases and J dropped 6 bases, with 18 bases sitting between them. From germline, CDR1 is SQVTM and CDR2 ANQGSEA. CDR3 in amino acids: CSVVTGQLLNEQFF. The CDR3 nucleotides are TGCAGCGTCGTGACAGGACAACTCCTCAATGAGCAGTTCTTC.

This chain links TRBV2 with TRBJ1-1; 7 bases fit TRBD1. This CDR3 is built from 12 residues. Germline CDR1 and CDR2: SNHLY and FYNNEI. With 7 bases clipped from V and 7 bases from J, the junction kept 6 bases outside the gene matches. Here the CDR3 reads CASTKGQVEAFF. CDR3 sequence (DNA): TGTGCCAGCACCAAAGGACAGGTTGAAGCTTTCTTT.

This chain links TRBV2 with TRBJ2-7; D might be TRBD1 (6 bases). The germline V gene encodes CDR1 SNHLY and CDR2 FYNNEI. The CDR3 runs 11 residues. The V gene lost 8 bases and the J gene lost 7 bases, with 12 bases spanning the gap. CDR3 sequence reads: CASGTDREQYF. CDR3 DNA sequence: TGTGCCAGCGGTACCGACAGGGAGCAGTACTTC. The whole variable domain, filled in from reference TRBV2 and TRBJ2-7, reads EPEVTQTPSHQVTQMGQEVILRCVPISNHLYFYWYRQILGQKVEFLVSFYNNEISEKSEIFDDQFSVERPDGSNFTLKIRSTKLEDSAMYFCASGTDREQYFGPGTRLTVT.

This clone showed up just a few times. CDR3 coding DNA: TGTGCCACCAGTGATCCCGGACAGGGGGCCGAAGCTTTCTTT. This gives the protein CATSDPGQGAEAFF. The gene calls are TRBV24-1 and TRBJ1-1; TRBD1 agrees at 11 bases. Germline-derived CDR1 and CDR2 are KGHDR and SFDVKD. The CDR3 spans 14 residues. Trimming removed 3 bases from V and 8 bases from J; junction bases left unmatched: 4.

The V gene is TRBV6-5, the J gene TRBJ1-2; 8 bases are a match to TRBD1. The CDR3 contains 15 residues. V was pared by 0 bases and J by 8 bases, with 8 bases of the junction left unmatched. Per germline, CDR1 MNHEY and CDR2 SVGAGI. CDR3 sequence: CASSYSARGLTGYTF. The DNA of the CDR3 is TGTGCCAGCAGTTACTCGGCCAGGGGGCTAACAGGCTACACCTTC.

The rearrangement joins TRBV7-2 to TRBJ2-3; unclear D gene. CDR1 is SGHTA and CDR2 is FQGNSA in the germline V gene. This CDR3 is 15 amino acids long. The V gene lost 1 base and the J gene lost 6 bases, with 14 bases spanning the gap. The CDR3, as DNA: TGTGCCAGCAGCTTAGGTATTAGCTTCCTGGATACGCAGTATTTT. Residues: CASSLGISFLDTQYF. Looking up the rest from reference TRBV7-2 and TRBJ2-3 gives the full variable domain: GAGVSQSPSNKVTEKGKDVELRCDPISGHTALYWYRQSLGQGLEFLIYFQGNSAPDKSGLPSDRFSAERTGGSVSTLTIQRTQQEDSAVYLCASSLGISFLDTQYFGPGTRLTVL.

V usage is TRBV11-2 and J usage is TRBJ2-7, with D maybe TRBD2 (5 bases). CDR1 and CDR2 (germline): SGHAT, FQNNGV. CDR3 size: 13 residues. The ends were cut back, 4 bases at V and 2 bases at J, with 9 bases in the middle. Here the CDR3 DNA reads TGTGCCAGCAGCTATGCCGGGACCTACGAGCAGTACTTC. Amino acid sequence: CASSYAGTYEQYF.

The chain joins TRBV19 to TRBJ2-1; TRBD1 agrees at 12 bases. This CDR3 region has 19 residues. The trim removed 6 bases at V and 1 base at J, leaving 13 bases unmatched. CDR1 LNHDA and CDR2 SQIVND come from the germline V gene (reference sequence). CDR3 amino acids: CASRGRGQGAVGSYNEQFF. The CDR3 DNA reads TGTGCCAGTAGAGGCCGGGGACAGGGGGCGGTAGGTTCCTACAATGAGCAGTTCTTC.

The CDR3 region has the DNA TGTGCCAGCAGCGTAGCGGTCCTCTCCGGAAACACCATATATTTT. It yields the protein CASSVAVLSGNTIYF. The chain has TRBV9 and TRBJ1-3, with D unresolved. V was clipped by 0 bases and J by 4 bases, with 11 bases between them. The CDR3 is made up of 15 amino acids. The V gene's germline CDR1 is SGDLS and CDR2 YYNGEE.

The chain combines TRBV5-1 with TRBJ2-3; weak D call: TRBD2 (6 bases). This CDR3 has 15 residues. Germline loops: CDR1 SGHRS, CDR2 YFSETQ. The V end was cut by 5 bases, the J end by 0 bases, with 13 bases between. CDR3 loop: CASSSSAGSTDTQYF. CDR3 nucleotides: TGCGCCAGCAGTTCTAGCGCGGGTAGCACAGATACGCAGTATTTT.